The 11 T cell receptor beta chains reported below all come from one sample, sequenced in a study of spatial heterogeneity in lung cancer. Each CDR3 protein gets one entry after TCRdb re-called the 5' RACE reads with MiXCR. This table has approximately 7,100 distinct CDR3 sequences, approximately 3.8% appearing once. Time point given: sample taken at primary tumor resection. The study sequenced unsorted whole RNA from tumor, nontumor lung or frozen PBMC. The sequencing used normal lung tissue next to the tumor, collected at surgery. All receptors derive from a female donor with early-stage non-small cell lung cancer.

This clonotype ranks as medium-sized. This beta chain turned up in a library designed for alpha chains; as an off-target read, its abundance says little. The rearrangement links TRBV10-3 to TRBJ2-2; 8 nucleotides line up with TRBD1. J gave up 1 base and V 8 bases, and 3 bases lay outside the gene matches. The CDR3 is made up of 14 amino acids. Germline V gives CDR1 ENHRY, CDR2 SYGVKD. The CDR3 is CAIRTGRNTGELFF. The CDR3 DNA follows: TGTGCCATCCGGACAGGGAGGAACACCGGGGAGCTGTTTTTT.

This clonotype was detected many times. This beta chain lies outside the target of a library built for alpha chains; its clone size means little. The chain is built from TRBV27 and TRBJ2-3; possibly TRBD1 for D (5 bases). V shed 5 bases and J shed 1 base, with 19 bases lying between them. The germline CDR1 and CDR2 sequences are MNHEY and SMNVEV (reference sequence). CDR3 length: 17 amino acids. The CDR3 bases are TGTGCCAGCAGTCGACAGCTCCCGGCCATTCGCACAGATACGCAGTATTTT. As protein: CASSRQLPAIRTDTQYF.

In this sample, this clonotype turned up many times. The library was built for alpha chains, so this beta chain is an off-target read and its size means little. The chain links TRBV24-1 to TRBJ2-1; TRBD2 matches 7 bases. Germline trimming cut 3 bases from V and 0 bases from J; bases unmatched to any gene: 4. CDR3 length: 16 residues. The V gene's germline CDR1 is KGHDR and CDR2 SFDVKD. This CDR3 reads CATSDASGASYNEQFF. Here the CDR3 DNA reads TGTGCCACCAGTGATGCCAGCGGGGCCTCCTACAATGAGCAGTTCTTC.

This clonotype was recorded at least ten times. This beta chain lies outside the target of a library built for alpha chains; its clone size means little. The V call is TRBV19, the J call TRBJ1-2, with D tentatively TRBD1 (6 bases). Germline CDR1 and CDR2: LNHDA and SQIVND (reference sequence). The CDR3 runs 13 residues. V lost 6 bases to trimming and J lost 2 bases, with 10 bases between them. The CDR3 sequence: CASSNDRNYGYTF. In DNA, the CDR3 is TGTGCCAGTAGCAACGACAGGAACTATGGCTACACCTTC.

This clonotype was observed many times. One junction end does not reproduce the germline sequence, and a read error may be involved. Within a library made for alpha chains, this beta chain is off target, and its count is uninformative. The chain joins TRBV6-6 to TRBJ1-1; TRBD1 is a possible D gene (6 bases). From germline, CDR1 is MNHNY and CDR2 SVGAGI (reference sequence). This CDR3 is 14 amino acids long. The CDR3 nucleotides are TGTGCTAGCAGTTACGACGTGGGGGGCCCTGAAGCTTTCTTT. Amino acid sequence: CASSYDVGGPEAFF.

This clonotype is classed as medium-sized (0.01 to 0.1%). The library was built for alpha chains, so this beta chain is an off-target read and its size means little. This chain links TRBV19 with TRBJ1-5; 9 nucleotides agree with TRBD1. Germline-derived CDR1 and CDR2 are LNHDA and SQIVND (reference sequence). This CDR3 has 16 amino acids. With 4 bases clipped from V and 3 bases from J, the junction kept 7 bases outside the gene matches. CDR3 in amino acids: CASSTTGTGNNQPQHF. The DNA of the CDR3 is TGTGCCAGTAGTACAACCGGGACAGGGAACAATCAGCCCCAGCATTTT.

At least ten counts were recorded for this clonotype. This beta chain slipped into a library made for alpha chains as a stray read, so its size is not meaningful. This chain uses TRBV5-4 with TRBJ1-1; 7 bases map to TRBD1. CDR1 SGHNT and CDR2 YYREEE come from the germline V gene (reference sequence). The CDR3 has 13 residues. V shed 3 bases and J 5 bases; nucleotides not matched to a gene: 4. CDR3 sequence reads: CASSSGGGTEAFF. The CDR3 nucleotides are TGTGCCAGCAGCTCAGGGGGTGGGACTGAAGCTTTCTTT. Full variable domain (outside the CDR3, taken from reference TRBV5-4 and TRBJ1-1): ETGVTQSPTHLIKTRGQQVTLRCSSQSGHNTVSWYQQALGQGPQFIFQYYREEENGRGNFPPRFSGLQFPNYSSELNVNALELDDSALYLCASSSGGGTEAFFGQGTRLTVV.

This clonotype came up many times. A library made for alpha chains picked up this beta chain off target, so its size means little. CDR3 nucleotides: TGTGCCAGCAGCTTAGAGTCGAATTCACCCCTCCACTTT. As protein: CASSLESNSPLHF. The chain recombines TRBV11-3 with TRBJ1-6, with D hard to call. The germline V and J ends were trimmed by 0 bases and 7 bases, with 4 bases remaining between them. The CDR3 extends over 13 amino acids. Germline CDR1 and CDR2: SGHNT and YENEEA.

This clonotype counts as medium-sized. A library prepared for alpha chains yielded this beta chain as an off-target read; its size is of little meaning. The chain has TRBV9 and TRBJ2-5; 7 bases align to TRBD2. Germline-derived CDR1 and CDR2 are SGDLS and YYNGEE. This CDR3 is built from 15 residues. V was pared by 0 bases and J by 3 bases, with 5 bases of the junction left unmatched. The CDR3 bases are TGTGCCAGCAGCGTAGCGGGGGGACTGGAAGAGACCCAGTACTTC. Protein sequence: CASSVAGGLEETQYF.

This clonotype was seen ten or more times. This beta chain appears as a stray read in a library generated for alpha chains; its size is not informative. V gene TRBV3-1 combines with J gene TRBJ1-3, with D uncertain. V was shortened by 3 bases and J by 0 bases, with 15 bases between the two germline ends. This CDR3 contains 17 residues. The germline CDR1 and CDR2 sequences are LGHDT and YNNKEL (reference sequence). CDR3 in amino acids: CASSHTLNQVSGNTIYF. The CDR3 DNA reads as TGTGCCAGCAGCCATACCCTTAACCAAGTCTCTGGAAACACCATATATTTT.

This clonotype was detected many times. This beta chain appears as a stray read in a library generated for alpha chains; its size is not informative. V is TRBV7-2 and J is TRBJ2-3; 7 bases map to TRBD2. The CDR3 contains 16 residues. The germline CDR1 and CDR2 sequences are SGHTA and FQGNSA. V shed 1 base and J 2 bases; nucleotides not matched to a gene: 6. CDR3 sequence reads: CASSLDVGGSTDTQYF. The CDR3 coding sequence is TGTGCCAGCAGCTTAGATGTCGGGGGGTCCACAGATACGCAGTATTTT. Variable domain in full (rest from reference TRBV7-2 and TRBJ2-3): GAGVSQSPSNKVTEKGKDVELRCDPISGHTALYWYRQSLGQGLEFLIYFQGNSAPDKSGLPSDRFSAERTGGSVSTLTIQRTQQEDSAVYLCASSLDVGGSTDTQYFGPGTRLTVL.